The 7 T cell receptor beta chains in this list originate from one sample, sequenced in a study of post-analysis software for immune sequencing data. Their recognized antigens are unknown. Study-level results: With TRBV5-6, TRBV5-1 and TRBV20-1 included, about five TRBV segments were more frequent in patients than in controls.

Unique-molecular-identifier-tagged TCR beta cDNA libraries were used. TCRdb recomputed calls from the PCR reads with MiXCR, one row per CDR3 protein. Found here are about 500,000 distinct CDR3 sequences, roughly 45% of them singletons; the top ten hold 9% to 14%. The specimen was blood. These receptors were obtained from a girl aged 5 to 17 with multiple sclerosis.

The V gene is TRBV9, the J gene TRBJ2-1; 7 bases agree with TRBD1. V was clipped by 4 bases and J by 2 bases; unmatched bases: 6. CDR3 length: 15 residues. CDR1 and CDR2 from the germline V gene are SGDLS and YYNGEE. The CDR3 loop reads CASSPRDRTYNEQFF. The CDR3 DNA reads TGTGCCAGCAGCCCTCGGGACAGAACCTACAATGAGCAGTTCTTC.

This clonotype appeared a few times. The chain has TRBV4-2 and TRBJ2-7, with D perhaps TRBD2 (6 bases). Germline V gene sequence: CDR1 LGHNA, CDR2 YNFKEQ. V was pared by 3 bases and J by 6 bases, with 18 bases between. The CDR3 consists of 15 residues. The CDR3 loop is CASSQHSGDGGEQYF. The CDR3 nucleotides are TGTGCCAGCAGCCAGCATTCGGGAGACGGGGGCGAGCAGTACTTC.

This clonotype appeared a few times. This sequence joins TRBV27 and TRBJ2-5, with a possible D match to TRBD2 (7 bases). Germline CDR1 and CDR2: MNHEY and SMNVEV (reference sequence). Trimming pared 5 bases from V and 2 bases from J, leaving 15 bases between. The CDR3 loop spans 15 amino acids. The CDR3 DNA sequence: TGTGCCAGCAGTCCCATAGGGGGAGGGCAAGAGACCCAGTACTTC. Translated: CASSPIGGGQETQYF.

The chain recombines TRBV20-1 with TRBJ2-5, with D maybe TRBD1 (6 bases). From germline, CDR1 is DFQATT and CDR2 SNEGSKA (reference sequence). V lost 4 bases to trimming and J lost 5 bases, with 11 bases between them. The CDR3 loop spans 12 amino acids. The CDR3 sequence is CSATATGETQYF. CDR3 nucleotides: TGCAGTGCTACGGCAACAGGGGAGACCCAGTACTTC.

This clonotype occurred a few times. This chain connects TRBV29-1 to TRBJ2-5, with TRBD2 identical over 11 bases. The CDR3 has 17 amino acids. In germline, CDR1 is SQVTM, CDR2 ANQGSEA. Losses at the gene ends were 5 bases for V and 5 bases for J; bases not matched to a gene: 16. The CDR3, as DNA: TGCAGCGTTCTACGTGTCCTCACTAGCGGGGGTAGCGAGACCCAGTACTTC. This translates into CSVLRVLTSGGSETQYF. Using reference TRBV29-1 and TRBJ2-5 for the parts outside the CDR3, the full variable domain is SAVISQKPSRDICQRGTSLTIQCQVDSQVTMMFWYRQQPGQSLTLIATANQGSEATYESGFVIDKFPISRPNLTFSTLTVSNMSPEDSSIYLCSVLRVLTSGGSETQYFGPGTRLLVL.

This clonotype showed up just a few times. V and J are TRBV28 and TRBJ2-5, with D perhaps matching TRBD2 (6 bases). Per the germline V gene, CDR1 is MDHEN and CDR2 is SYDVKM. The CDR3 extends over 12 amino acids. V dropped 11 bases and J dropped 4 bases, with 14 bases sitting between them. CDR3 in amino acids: CASRGSSETQYF. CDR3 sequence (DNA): TGTGCCTCACGGGGGAGCTCAGAGACCCAGTACTTC.

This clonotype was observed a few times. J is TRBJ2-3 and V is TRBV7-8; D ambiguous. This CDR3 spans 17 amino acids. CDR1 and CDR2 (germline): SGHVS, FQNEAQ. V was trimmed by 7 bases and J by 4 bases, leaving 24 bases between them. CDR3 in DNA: TGTGCCAGCATCCCCGAAACCGGACGGACGCTAGCAGATACGCAGTATTTT. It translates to CASIPETGRTLADTQYF.